This T cell receptor beta chain is from a study of high-grade serous ovarian cancer treatment subgroups. About the research overall: Mean per sample: about 14,000 reads, around 7,300 unique TCR beta rearrangements. Study-level points and caveats: These tumor repertoires lack spatial information from bulk sequencing.

Tumor samples were taken before definitive surgery or chemotherapy. Trimming shortened V by 7 bases and J by 7 bases, and 23 bases separated the two germline ends. The V gene's germline CDR1 is LNHDA and CDR2 SQIVND (reference sequence). The CDR3 is 16 residues long. Note on this clone: The antigen is unknown.

Libraries were prepared by immunoSEQ multiplex PCR; TCRdb keeps only in-frame clonotypes and omits some of them. This sample has about 4,400 clones; roughly four fifths occur once, and the top ten carry 5.5%. This sequence joins TRBV19 and TRBJ1-5, with D possibly matching TRBD1 (5 bases). Sequencing was done on a sample of tumor tissue. The source of this sequence is a human donor with high-grade serous ovarian cancer. Here the CDR3 DNA reads TGTGCCAGTACCCTCTCAGGACATTCGCGAAAACAGCCCCAGCATTTT. This gives the protein CASTLSGHSRKQPQHF.